The rows below give T cell receptor beta chains drawn from one sample of a study of cytomegalovirus exposure and HLA in healthy donors. Sequenced by immunoSEQ multiplex PCR; TCRdb stores in-frame clones only, minus some. In the table there are over 200,000 clones, around four fifths of which are singletons. Material for sequencing was PBMCs. The receptors shown here come from a woman under 30 in good health and CMV-seronegative. CDR3s include the opening cysteine and the closing phenylalanine or tryptophan.

J	V	length	CDR3
TRBJ2-1	TRBV27	18	CASSPTSGGTLGLIEQFF
TRBJ2-7	TRBV10-3	14	CAISEDRGPYEQYF
TRBJ2-7	TRBV2	15	CASSGGGLAAYEQYF
TRBJ1-1	TRBV5-1	16	CASSLEGLGEATEAFF
TRBJ2-1	TRBV5-4	15	CASSLDSGGAREQFF
TRBJ2-4	TRBV5-1	14	CASSPSEGGNIQYF
TRBJ2-5	TRBV4-2	17	CASSQDVVAGGQETQYF
TRBJ2-1	TRBV7-8	13	CASRHSGVDEQFF
TRBJ1-2	TRBV6-5	15	CASSYWAGSQYGYTF
TRBJ2-3	TRBV4-1	15	CASSQDGDSTDTQYF